The 21 T cell receptor beta chains below all came from one sample that was sequenced in a study of T cell repertoires in cytomegalovirus infection. TCRdb reprocessed the reads with MiXCR, giving one entry per CDR3 protein. The sample shows approximately 97,000 distinct CDR3 sequences, 16% of them seen only once. The material sequenced was PBMCs. The receptor set was obtained from a human donor in good health (CMV status not recorded). Some clones in this sample may be carry-over from other donors' samples.

This clonotype was detected many times. V gene TRBV7-3 combines with J gene TRBJ1-2, with 9 positions matching TRBD1. Trimming removed 3 bases from V and 6 bases from J; junction bases left unmatched: 2. The CDR3 totals 13 residues. Germline CDR1 SGHTA, CDR2 FQGTGA. The DNA of the CDR3 is TGTGCCAGCAGCTTCCGACAGGGGGATGGCTACACCTTC. It codes for CASSFRQGDGYTF.

This clonotype showed up just a few times. The chain recombines TRBV20-1 with TRBJ2-1; D may be TRBD1 or TRBD2 (7 bases each). Per germline, CDR1 DFQATT and CDR2 SNEGSKA (reference sequence). The V and J ends lost 4 bases and 0 bases respectively, with 19 bases between them. This CDR3 has 17 residues. The CDR3 is CSANPGGEYPSYNEQFF. In nucleotides, the CDR3 is TGCAGTGCTAATCCAGGGGGGGAATACCCCTCCTACAATGAGCAGTTCTTC.

This clonotype was recorded a few times. This rearrangement joins TRBV25-1 to TRBJ1-5, with unresolved D. Germline assignment: CDR1 MGHDK and CDR2 SYGVNS. This CDR3 region has 14 residues. Trimming stripped 4 bases from V and 1 base from J, with 8 bases between. CDR3 sequence (DNA): TGTGCCAGCAGTGGGGGTGCGAGCAATCAGCCCCAGCATTTT. Amino acid sequence: CASSGGASNQPQHF.

This clonotype was seen at least ten times. The rearrangement links TRBV7-8 to TRBJ2-2, with unresolved D. V lost 5 bases and J lost 1, with 8 bases in between. The CDR3 extends over 14 amino acids. Germline V gene lookup returns CDR1 SGHVS and CDR2 FQNEAQ. The CDR3 bases are TGTGCCAGCAGCCCCCGCTGGAACACCGGGGAGCTGTTTTTT. Translation: CASSPRWNTGELFF.

Of note for this clonotype: Without the conserved terminal phenylalanine or tryptophan, this CDR3 likely stems from a read error. The V and J genes are TRBV3-1 and TRBJ2-1; D ambiguous. CDR3 length: 15 residues. V shed 1 base and J shed 7 bases, with 14 bases lying between them. Germline assignment: CDR1 LGHDT and CDR2 YNNKEL (reference sequence). This CDR3 is CASSQGVRLRNEQFL. In DNA, the CDR3 is TGTGCCAGCAGCCAAGGGGTCCGCCTGAGGAATGAGCAGTTCCTC.

This clonotype was counted between two and nine times. The rearrangement uses TRBV10-3 and TRBJ2-5, with D possibly called TRBD1 or TRBD2 (5 bases each). Trimming removed 0 bases at V and 6 bases at J, with 11 bases between. Germline V lookup: CDR1 ENHRY, CDR2 SYGVKD. This CDR3 region has 14 residues. CDR3 region: CAISESGPDKTQYF. CDR3 in DNA: TGTGCCATCAGTGAGTCGGGACCAGACAAGACCCAGTACTTC.

The gene calls are TRBV27 and TRBJ2-7, with 13 bases lining up with TRBD2. Trimming removed 3 bases from V and 0 bases from J; junction bases left unmatched: 11. This CDR3 is built from 19 residues. The germline V gene encodes CDR1 MNHEY and CDR2 SMNVEV (reference sequence). The CDR3 DNA is TGTGCCAGCAGTTTGGCGGGACTAGCGGGGTCTCGCCTCTCCTACGAGCAGTACTTC. Protein product: CASSLAGLAGSRLSYEQYF.

This clonotype has a count of ten or more. The V call is TRBV7-2, the J call TRBJ2-3, with D perhaps matching TRBD2 (5 bases). The CDR3 contains 13 residues. Germline V gives CDR1 SGHTA, CDR2 FQGNSA. V was trimmed by 5 bases and J by 5 bases, leaving 11 bases between them. The CDR3: CASSTLDLDTQYF. The CDR3 DNA sequence: TGTGCCAGCAGCACGCTGGACTTAGATACGCAGTATTTT. Filled out from reference TRBV7-2 and TRBJ2-3, the complete variable domain reads GAGVSQSPSNKVTEKGKDVELRCDPISGHTALYWYRQSLGQGLEFLIYFQGNSAPDKSGLPSDRFSAERTGGSVSTLTIQRTQQEDSAVYLCASSTLDLDTQYFGPGTRLTVL.

This clonotype was seen ten or more times. The rearrangement links TRBV7-2 to TRBJ1-2; TRBD1 aligns across 7 bases. Germline CDR1 is SGHTA and CDR2 is FQGNSA. V lost 2 bases to trimming and J lost 0 bases; unmatched junction nucleotides: 3. The CDR3 is made up of 15 amino acids. DNA for the CDR3: TGTGCCAGCAGCTTACGGACAGGAACTAACTATGGCTACACCTTC. Translation: CASSLRTGTNYGYTF.

This clonotype was picked up many times. V gene TRBV7-2 combines with J gene TRBJ1-5; D gene ambiguous. This CDR3 region has 12 residues. Germline V gene data show CDR1 as SGHTA and CDR2 as FQGNSA. Trimming took 1 base from V and 9 from J, leaving 7 bases between them. CDR3 nucleotide sequence: TGTGCCAGCAGCTTAGTCTCCGGGCCCCAGCATTTT. Its protein product is CASSLVSGPQHF.

The chain joins TRBV5-6 to TRBJ2-1; 8 bases align to TRBD2. Germline lookup yields CDR1 SGHDT and CDR2 YYEEEE. With 5 bases clipped from V and 4 bases from J, the junction kept 5 bases outside the gene matches. CDR3 length equals 14 residues. CDR3 protein: CASSDTSGYNEQFF. DNA of the CDR3: TGTGCCAGCAGTGATACTAGCGGATACAATGAGCAGTTCTTC.

This clonotype was detected a few times. This sequence joins TRBV2 and TRBJ1-5, with D uncertain. The V gene's germline CDR1 is SNHLY and CDR2 FYNNEI. This CDR3 region has 13 residues. Deletions cut 6 bases from V and 5 bases from J, with 11 bases between. DNA for the CDR3: TGTGCCAGCAGAGCCCCGGTCGATCAGCCCCAGCATTTT. Translated: CASRAPVDQPQHF.

The J gene is TRBJ2-1, the V gene TRBV6-2 or TRBV6-3; the match to TRBD1 covers 9 bases. Trimming at V came to 6 bases and at J to 8 bases, leaving 2 bases not matched to a gene. CDR3 size: 12 residues. Looked up from germline, CDR1 is MNHEY and CDR2 is SVGEGT. The CDR3: CASSRTGDEQFF. DNA for the CDR3: TGTGCCAGCAGCCGGACAGGGGATGAGCAGTTCTTC.

This clonotype has a count of ten or more. This chain connects TRBV7-2 to TRBJ2-1, with D possibly matching TRBD2 (5 bases). The CDR3 loop spans 13 amino acids. CDR1 is SGHTA and CDR2 is FQGNSA in the germline V gene. V was shortened by 6 bases and J by 7 bases, with 13 bases between the two germline ends. CDR3 protein: CASRDPGWNEQFF. The CDR3 DNA is TGTGCCAGCAGGGATCCGGGGTGGAATGAGCAGTTCTTC.

Comments on this clonotype: One end of the junction does not line up with germline, which may come from a read error. The CDR3 bases are TGTGCCAGCAGTTCCGGTTCCTCTAATTCACCCCTCCACTTT. This gives the protein CASSSGSSNSPLHF. The chain couples TRBV12-3 or TRBV12-4 to TRBJ1-6; D is ambiguous. This CDR3 is 14 amino acids long.

The chain joins TRBV5-1 to TRBJ2-7; TRBD2 aligns across 12 bases. V shed 7 bases and J 2 bases; nucleotides not matched to a gene: 4. The CDR3 has 14 amino acids. Germline CDR1 reads SGHRS; CDR2 reads YFSETQ. CDR3 coding DNA: TGCGCCAGCGCCCGGACTAGCGGGGCCTACGAGCAGTACTTC. This translates into CASARTSGAYEQYF.

This clonotype was seen a few times. The CDR3 nucleotides read TGTGCCAGCAGCTCTACAGGGCAGCCCCAGCATTTT. Residues: CASSSTGQPQHF. The chain links TRBV28 to TRBJ1-5; a possible D gene is TRBD1 (6 bases). The CDR3 is 12 residues long. Deletions cut 6 bases from V and 7 bases from J, with 10 bases between. Germline-derived CDR1 and CDR2 are MDHEN and SYDVKM.

In this sample, this clonotype turned up a few times. The chain uses TRBV20-1 and TRBJ2-3; 7 nucleotides agree with TRBD1. Germline V gives CDR1 DFQATT, CDR2 SNEGSKA (reference sequence). The CDR3 consists of 12 residues. V lost 3 bases and J lost 4; bases outside the gene matches: 1. CDR3 residues: CSARTGSDTQYF. For the CDR3, the DNA is TGCAGTGCTAGGACAGGGTCAGATACGCAGTATTTT.

V usage is TRBV5-1 and J usage is TRBJ2-1; 8 nucleotides align to TRBD2. Germline-derived CDR1 and CDR2 are SGHRS and YFSETQ. Germline trimming cut 9 bases from V and 7 bases from J; bases unmatched to any gene: 15. CDR3 length equals 15 residues. CDR3 DNA sequence: TGCGCCACCTCCCGGGAAGCGGGGGACCTGAATGAGCAGTTCTTC. Translation gives CATSREAGDLNEQFF.

This clonotype was seen a handful of times. The chain recombines TRBV7-2 with TRBJ2-3; TRBD2 aligns across 11 bases. V was clipped by 3 bases and J by 3 bases; unmatched bases: 2. The germline gives CDR1 SGHTA, CDR2 FQGNSA. The CDR3 length is 15 residues. The CDR3 sequence is CASSFSGGGTDTQYF. In nucleotides, the CDR3 is TGTGCCAGCAGCTTTAGCGGGGGGGGAACAGATACGCAGTATTTT.

This clonotype was picked up a small number of times. The chain combines TRBV20-1 with TRBJ2-3, with D possibly TRBD2 on 6 matching bases. V was shortened by 1 base and J by 3 bases, with 20 bases between the two germline ends. This CDR3 is built from 17 residues. Germline loops: CDR1 DFQATT, CDR2 SNEGSKA (reference sequence). The CDR3 DNA follows: TGCAGTGCTAGAGCGGGTAGCGGCGGTATGAGGACAGATACGCAGTATTTT. Translated, it gives CSARAGSGGMRTDTQYF.